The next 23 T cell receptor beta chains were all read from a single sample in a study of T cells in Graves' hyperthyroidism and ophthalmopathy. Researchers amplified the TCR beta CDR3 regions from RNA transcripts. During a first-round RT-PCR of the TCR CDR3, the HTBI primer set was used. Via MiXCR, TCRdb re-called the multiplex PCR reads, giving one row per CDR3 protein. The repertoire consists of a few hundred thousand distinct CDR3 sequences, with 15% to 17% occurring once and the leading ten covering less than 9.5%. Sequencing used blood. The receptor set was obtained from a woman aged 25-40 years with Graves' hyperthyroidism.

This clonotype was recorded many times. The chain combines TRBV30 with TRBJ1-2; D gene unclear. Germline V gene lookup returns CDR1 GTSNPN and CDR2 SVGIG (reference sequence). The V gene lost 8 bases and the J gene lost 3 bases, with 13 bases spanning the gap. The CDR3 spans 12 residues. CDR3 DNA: TGTGCCGGCATACAGTCCTACTATGGCTACACCTTC. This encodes CAGIQSYYGYTF. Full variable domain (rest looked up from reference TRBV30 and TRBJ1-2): SQTIHQWPATLVQPVGSPLSLECTVEGTSNPNLYWYRQAAGRGLQLLFYSVGIGQISSEVPQNLSASRPQDRQFILSSKKLLLSDSGFYLCAGIQSYYGYTFGSGTRLTVV.

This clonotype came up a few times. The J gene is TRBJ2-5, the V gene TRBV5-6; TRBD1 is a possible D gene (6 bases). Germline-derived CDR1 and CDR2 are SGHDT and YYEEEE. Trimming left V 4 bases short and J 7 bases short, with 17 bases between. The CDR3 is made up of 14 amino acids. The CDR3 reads CASSPKPGVGTQYF. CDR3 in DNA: TGTGCCAGCAGCCCCAAACCAGGGGTCGGGACCCAGTACTTC.

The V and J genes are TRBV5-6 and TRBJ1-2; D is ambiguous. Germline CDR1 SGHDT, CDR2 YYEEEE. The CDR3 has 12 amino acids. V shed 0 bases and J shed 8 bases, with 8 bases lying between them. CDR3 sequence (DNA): TGTGCCAGCAGCTTGGGTTCAATCGGCTACACCTTC. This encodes CASSLGSIGYTF.

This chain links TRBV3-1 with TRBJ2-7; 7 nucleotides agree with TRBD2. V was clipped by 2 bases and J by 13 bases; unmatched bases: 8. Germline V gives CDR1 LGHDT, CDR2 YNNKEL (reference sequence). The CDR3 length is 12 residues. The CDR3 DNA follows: TGTGCCAGCAGCCAACGCCTAGCGGAGCCCTACTTC. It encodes CASSQRLAEPYF.

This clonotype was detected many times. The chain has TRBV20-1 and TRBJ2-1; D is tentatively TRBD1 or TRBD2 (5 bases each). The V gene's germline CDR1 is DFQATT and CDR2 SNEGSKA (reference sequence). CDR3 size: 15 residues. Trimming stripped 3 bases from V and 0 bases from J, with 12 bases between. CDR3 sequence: CSASPGTSSYNEQFF. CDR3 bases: TGCAGTGCTAGCCCGGGGACGAGCTCCTACAATGAGCAGTTCTTC.

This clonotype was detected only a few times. The chain's CDR3 is CASHGRPDTEAFF. As DNA, the CDR3 is TGTGCCAGCCATGGACGACCGGACACTGAAGCTTTCTTT. The chain combines TRBV6-7 with TRBJ1-1; D gene uncertain. TRBV6-7 is an ORF, and what it does is uncertain. This CDR3 contains 13 residues. Trimming took off 8 bases at V and 3 bases at J, with 13 bases between the two ends.

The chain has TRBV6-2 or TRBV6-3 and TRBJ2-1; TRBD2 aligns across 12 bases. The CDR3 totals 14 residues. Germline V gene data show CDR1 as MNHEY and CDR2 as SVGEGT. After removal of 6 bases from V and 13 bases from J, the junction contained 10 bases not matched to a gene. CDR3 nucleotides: TGTGCCAGCAGCCGCCCGACTAGCGGGGGCTACCAGTTCTTC. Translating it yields CASSRPTSGGYQFF.

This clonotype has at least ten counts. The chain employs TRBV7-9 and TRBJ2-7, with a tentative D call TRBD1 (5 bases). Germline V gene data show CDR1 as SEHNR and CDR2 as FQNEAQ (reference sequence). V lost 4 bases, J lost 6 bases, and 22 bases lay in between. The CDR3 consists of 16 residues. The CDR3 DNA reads TGTGCCAGCAGCTCATCGGACAAAGGGATGCAAGGCGAGCAGTACTTC. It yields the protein CASSSSDKGMQGEQYF.

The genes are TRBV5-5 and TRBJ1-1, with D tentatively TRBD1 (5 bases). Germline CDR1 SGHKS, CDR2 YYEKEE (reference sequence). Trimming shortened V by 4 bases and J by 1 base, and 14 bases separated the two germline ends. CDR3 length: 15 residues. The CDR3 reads CASSGTATPNTEAFF. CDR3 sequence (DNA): TGTGCCAGCAGCGGGACGGCCACACCGAACACTGAAGCTTTCTTT.

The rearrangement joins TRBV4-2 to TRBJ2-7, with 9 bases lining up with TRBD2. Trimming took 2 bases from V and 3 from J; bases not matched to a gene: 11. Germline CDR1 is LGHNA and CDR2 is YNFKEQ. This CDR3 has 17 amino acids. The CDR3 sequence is CASSQWVSGSAGYEQYF. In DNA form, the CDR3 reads TGTGCCAGCAGCCAATGGGTTAGCGGGAGTGCGGGCTACGAGCAGTACTTC.

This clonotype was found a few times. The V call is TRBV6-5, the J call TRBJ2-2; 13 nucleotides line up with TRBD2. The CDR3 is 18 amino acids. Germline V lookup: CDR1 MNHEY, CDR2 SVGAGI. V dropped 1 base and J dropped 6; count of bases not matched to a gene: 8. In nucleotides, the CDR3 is TGTGCCAGCAGTTACTTTTCTAAAGGACTAGCGGGAGCCGGGGAGCTGTTTTTT. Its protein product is CASSYFSKGLAGAGELFF.

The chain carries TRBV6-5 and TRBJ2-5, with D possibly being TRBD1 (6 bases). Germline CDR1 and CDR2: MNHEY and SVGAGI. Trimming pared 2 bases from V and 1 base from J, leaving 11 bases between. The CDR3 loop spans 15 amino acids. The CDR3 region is CASSYLGTTQETQYF. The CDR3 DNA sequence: TGTGCCAGCAGTTACCTAGGGACAACCCAAGAGACCCAGTACTTC.

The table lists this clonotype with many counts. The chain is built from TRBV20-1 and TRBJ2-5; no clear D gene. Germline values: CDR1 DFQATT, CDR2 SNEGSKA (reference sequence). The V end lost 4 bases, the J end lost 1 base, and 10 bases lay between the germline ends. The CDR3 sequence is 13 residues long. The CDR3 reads CSANLPGQETQYF. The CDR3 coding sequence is TGCAGTGCTAATCTCCCCGGCCAAGAGACCCAGTACTTC.

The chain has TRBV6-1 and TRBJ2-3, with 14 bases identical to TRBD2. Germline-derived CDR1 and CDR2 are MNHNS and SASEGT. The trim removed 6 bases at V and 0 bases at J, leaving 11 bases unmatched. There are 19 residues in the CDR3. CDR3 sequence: CASRPRGLAGGKSTDTQYF. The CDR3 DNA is TGTGCCAGCAGACCCCGCGGACTAGCGGGAGGCAAAAGCACAGATACGCAGTATTTT.

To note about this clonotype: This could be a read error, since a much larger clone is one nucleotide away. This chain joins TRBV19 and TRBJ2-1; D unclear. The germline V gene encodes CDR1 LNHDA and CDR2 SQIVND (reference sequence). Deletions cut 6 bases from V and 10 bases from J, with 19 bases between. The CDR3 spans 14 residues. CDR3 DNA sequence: TGTGCCAGTAGCAGGACGAACCCTCCCTACGAGCAGTTCTTC. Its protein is CASSRTNPPYEQFF. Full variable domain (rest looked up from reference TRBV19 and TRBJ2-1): DGGITQSPKYLFRKEGQNVTLSCEQNLNHDAMYWYRQDPGQGLRLIYYSQIVNDFQKGDIAEGYSVSREKKESFPLTVTSAQKNPTAFYLCASSRTNPPYEQFFGPGTRLTVL.

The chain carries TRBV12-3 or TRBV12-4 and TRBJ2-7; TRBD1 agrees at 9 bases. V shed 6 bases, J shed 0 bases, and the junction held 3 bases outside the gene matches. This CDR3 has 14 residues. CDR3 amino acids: CASSRDRDSYEQYF. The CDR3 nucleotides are TGTGCCAGCAGCCGGGACAGGGACTCCTACGAGCAGTACTTC.

CDR3 amino acids: CASSLGLGGGPGEQFF. The CDR3 DNA is TGTGCCAGCAGTTTGGGACTAGGGGGAGGCCCGGGTGAGCAGTTCTTC. The chain employs TRBV12-3 or TRBV12-4 and TRBJ2-1; 8 bases fit TRBD2. CDR3 length: 16 amino acids. The ends lost 3 bases at V and 9 bases at J; junction bases unmatched: 13.

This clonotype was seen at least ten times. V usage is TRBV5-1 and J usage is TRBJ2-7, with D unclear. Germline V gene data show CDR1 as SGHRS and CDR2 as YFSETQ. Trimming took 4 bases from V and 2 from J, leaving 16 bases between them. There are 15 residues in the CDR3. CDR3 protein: CASSIGLSIAYEQYF. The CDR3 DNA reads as TGCGCCAGCAGCATTGGGCTCTCTATTGCCTACGAGCAGTACTTC.

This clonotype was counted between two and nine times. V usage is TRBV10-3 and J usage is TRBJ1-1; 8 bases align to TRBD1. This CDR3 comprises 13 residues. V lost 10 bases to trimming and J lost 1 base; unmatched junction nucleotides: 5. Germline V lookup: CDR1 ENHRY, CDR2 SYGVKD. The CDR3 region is CANGQGGNTEAFF. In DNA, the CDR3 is TGTGCCAACGGACAGGGAGGGAACACTGAAGCTTTCTTT.

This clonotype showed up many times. CDR3 sequence (DNA): TGTGCCAGCAGTCTCCGCAGGGGCACGGGAGCTAACTATGGCTACACCTTC. Translating gives CASSLRRGTGANYGYTF. The rearrangement links TRBV27 to TRBJ1-2, with D maybe TRBD1 (6 bases). Per germline, CDR1 MNHEY and CDR2 SMNVEV (reference sequence). Trimming stripped 5 bases from V and 0 bases from J, with 19 bases between. The CDR3 length is 17 residues.

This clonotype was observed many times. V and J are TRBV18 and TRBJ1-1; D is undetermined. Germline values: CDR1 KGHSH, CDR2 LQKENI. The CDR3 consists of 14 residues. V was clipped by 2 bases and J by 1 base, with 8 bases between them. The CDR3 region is CASSPYQENTEAFF. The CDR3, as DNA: TGTGCCAGCTCACCATATCAGGAGAACACTGAAGCTTTCTTT.

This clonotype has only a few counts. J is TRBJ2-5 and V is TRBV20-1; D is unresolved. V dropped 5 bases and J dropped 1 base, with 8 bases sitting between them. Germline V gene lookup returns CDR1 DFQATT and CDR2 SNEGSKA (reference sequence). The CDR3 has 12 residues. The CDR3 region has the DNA TGCAGTGCTCAAGGATTCCAAGAGACCCAGTACTTC. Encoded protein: CSAQGFQETQYF.

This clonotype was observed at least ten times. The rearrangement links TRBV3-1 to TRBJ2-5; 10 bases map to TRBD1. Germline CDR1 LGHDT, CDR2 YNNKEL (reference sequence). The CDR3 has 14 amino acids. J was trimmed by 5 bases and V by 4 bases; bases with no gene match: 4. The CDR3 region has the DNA TGTGCCAGCAGCCGACAGGGGGCAGTGGAGACCCAGTACTTC. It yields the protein CASSRQGAVETQYF.